A single sample is the source of the 17 T cell receptor beta chains below, sequenced in a study of CD8+CD57+ T cells in acquired aplastic anemia. The template used for profiling TCR beta VDJ and CDR3 was genomic DNA. TCRdb recomputed calls from the reads with MiXCR, one row per CDR3 protein. There are hundreds of thousands of distinct CDR3 sequences in the sample; over 25% occur only once, and less than 1% lies in the top ten. Sequencing was done on patients that had shown CD8+CD57+ cell expansion by flow cytometry. Sequences were obtained from sorted CD4+, CD8+, or CD8+CD57+ T cells (not recorded which) from PBMCs. These receptors were taken from a human donor with aplastic anemia.

This clonotype came up many times. The CDR3 nucleotides read TGTGCCAGCAGCGCCCACTCAGAAGAGACCCAGTACTTC. This translates into CASSAHSEETQYF. The chain joins TRBV9 to TRBJ2-5; D gene ambiguous. This CDR3 has 13 residues. Per germline, CDR1 SGDLS and CDR2 YYNGEE. Trimming removed 3 bases from V and 3 bases from J, with 9 bases in between.

This clonotype was seen only once. Its ends do not fully match the called genes, so a read error is possible. V gene TRBV15 combines with J gene TRBJ2-7; 10 bases are a match to TRBD2. The length of the CDR3 is 10 residues. CDR1 and CDR2 from the germline V gene are LNHNV and YYDKDF (reference sequence). For the CDR3, the DNA is TGTGCCACAGCGGGGGGGCCCAAGGACTTC. Translation gives CATAGGPKDF. The variable domain in full, completed from reference TRBV15 and TRBJ2-7, reads DAMVIQNPRYQVTQFGKPVTLSCSQTLNHNVMYWYQQKSSQAPKLLFHYYDKDFNNEADTPDNFQSRRPNTSFCFLDIRSPGLGDTAMYLCATAGGPKDFGPGTRLTVT.

This chain uses TRBV15 with TRBJ2-5; TRBD1 matches at 9 bases. The CDR3 is made up of 15 amino acids. Germline assignment: CDR1 LNHNV and CDR2 YYDKDF (reference sequence). V lost 1 base and J lost 4; bases outside the gene matches: 4. The CDR3 bases are TGTGCCACCAGCAGAGGCGTGGGACAGGGAGAGACCCAGTACTTC. Amino acids: CATSRGVGQGETQYF.

This chain joins TRBV2 and TRBJ2-7; 8 bases are a match to TRBD2. V dropped 8 bases and J dropped 9; count of bases not matched to a gene: 15. CDR3 length: 14 residues. Germline loops: CDR1 SNHLY, CDR2 FYNNEI. The CDR3 nucleotides are TGTGCCAGCCCCTGGGGGGGACTAGAGCAAAGGCAGTACTTC. It is translated as CASPWGGLEQRQYF.

The V gene is TRBV6-1, the J gene TRBJ1-5; D gene unclear. CDR1 is MNHNS, CDR2 SASEGT, per germline. V lost 2 bases and J 4 bases, leaving 9 bases between the germline ends. The CDR3 consists of 14 residues. CDR3 nucleotides: TGTGCCAGCAGTGAAATTGCGGGGAATCAGCCCCAGCATTTT. Translation gives CASSEIAGNQPQHF.

This clonotype was seen a handful of times. This sequence joins TRBV20-1 and TRBJ2-1, with D perhaps TRBD1 or TRBD2 (5 bases each). The V gene's germline CDR1 is DFQATT and CDR2 SNEGSKA (reference sequence). The CDR3 is 15 amino acids. V shed 5 bases and J shed 3 bases, with 17 bases lying between them. The CDR3 spells CSADTLGPVYNEQFF. The CDR3 nucleotides are TGCAGTGCTGACACCCTGGGACCAGTCTACAATGAGCAGTTCTTC.

The chain joins TRBV29-1 to TRBJ2-7; D remains unclear. The CDR3 has 14 amino acids. V lost 0 bases and J lost 1, with 10 bases in between. From germline, CDR1 is SQVTM and CDR2 ANQGSEA. Here the CDR3 reads CSVEDQKGSYEQYF. The CDR3 nucleotides read TGCAGCGTTGAAGATCAAAAGGGATCCTACGAGCAGTACTTC.

This clonotype was seen many times. This chain connects TRBV5-1 to TRBJ2-2, with D uncertain. This CDR3 spans 12 amino acids. V lost 4 bases and J 6 bases, leaving 7 bases between the germline ends. CDR1 is SGHRS, CDR2 YFSETQ, per germline. CDR3 loop: CASSLRSGELFF. The DNA of the CDR3 is TGCGCCAGCAGCCTCAGATCCGGGGAGCTGTTTTTT.

The table lists this clonotype with a few counts. The chain uses TRBV7-2 and TRBJ2-3; 8 bases are a match to TRBD2. This CDR3 has 14 amino acids. Germline V gene lookup returns CDR1 SGHTA and CDR2 FQGNSA. V shed 5 bases, J shed 6 bases, and the junction held 7 bases outside the gene matches. CDR3 protein: CASSTREVLDTQYF. The CDR3 DNA sequence: TGTGCCAGCAGCACGCGGGAGGTATTGGATACGCAGTATTTT.

V is TRBV7-8 and J is TRBJ1-6; D not resolved. Germline V lookup: CDR1 SGHVS, CDR2 FQNEAQ. Trimming left V 4 bases short and J 7 bases short, with 14 bases between. CDR3 length: 15 amino acids. The CDR3 reads CASSSPVLQNSPLHF. The CDR3 DNA reads as TGTGCCAGCAGCTCCCCGGTCCTACAGAATTCACCCCTCCACTTT.

This clonotype was found once. The rearrangement joins TRBV25-1 to TRBJ2-7, with TRBD2 as a possible D gene (5 bases). The CDR3 covers 12 residues. V dropped 4 bases and J dropped 11 bases, with 15 bases sitting between them. Germline lookup yields CDR1 MGHDK and CDR2 SYGVNS. In nucleotides, the CDR3 is TGTGCCAGCAGTGCTAGAGATGGGAGAGAGTACTTC. Amino acid sequence: CASSARDGREYF.

The V and J genes are TRBV20-1 and TRBJ2-3; D remains ambiguous. The germline V gene encodes CDR1 DFQATT and CDR2 SNEGSKA (reference sequence). CDR3 length: 12 residues. Trimming took 5 bases from V and 6 from J, leaving 12 bases between them. CDR3 protein: CSALLSVDTQYF. CDR3 nucleotide sequence: TGCAGTGCTTTACTGTCGGTGGATACGCAGTATTTT.

The V and J genes are TRBV2 and TRBJ1-1; no definite D call. CDR1 and CDR2 (germline): SNHLY, FYNNEI. The CDR3 runs 13 residues. Deletions cut 5 bases from V and 4 bases from J, with 11 bases between. The CDR3 loop is CASSLIRSTEAFF. DNA of the CDR3: TGTGCCAGCAGTTTAATTAGGAGCACTGAAGCTTTCTTT.

In regard to this clonotype: A much larger clonotype is one base distant, so this may be a read error. The gene calls are TRBV12-3 or TRBV12-4 and TRBJ1-6; D is undetermined. Between the trimmed V and J ends, which lost 5 bases and 6 bases, there was a span of 5 bases. The CDR3 is 12 residues long. DNA of the CDR3: TGTGCCAGCAGTAGCAGTAATTCACCCCTCCACTTT. Protein product: CASSSSNSPLHF.

This clonotype was seen only a few times. The rearrangement uses TRBV2 and TRBJ1-5; D uncertain. With 5 bases removed from V and 5 bases from J, the gap between germline ends came to 7 bases. Germline V gene sequence: CDR1 SNHLY, CDR2 FYNNEI. The CDR3 runs to 12 residues. CDR3 protein: CASSYPDQPQHF. The CDR3 DNA sequence: TGTGCCAGCAGTTACCCGGATCAGCCCCAGCATTTT. The full variable domain, completed using reference TRBV2 and TRBJ1-5, is EPEVTQTPSHQVTQMGQEVILRCVPISNHLYFYWYRQILGQKVEFLVSFYNNEISEKSEIFDDQFSVERPDGSNFTLKIRSTKLEDSAMYFCASSYPDQPQHFGDGTRLSIL.

This CDR3 reads CATSPTGTGYTF. For the CDR3, the DNA is TGTGCCACCAGTCCGACAGGGACTGGCTACACCTTC. The chain joins TRBV24-1 to TRBJ1-2; TRBD1 matches at 7 bases. Per the germline V gene, CDR1 is KGHDR and CDR2 is SFDVKD. The CDR3 runs 12 residues. The trim removed 6 bases at V and 7 bases at J, leaving 4 bases unmatched.

The chain combines TRBV11-1 with TRBJ1-1; TRBD1 matches at 8 bases. With V trimmed by 0 bases and J by 1 base, 7 bases remained unmatched. This CDR3 spans 17 amino acids. Per the germline V gene, CDR1 is SGHAT and CDR2 is FQDESV (reference sequence). The CDR3, as DNA: TGTGCCAGCAGCTTAGCGATATCCACAGGGGGGAACACTGAAGCTTTCTTT. Residues: CASSLAISTGGNTEAFF. The full variable domain, rest sourced from reference TRBV11-1 and TRBJ1-1, is EAEVAQSPRYKITEKSQAVAFWCDPISGHATLYWYRQILGQGPELLVQFQDESVVDDSQLPKDRFSAERLKGVDSTLKIQPAELGDSAMYLCASSLAISTGGNTEAFFGQGTRLTVV.